This passage covers 20 T cell receptor beta chains from one sample sequenced in a study of CD8 T cells in Susac syndrome. cDNA came from roughly 0.53 to 1 ug RNA primed by random hexamers. MiXCR was run by TCRdb on the immunoSEQ multiplex PCR reads, yielding one entry per CDR3 protein. The data show 160,000 or so distinct CDR3 sequences, with 85% to 95% seen just once and 0.15% to 0.2% held by the top ten. Sequencing was carried out using CD4+ T cells from PBMCs. The receptors shown here come from a human donor with Susac syndrome.

The genes are TRBV5-5 and TRBJ1-5; tentatively, D is TRBD1 (5 bases). The CDR3 covers 14 residues. Trimming shortened V by 3 bases and J by 7 bases, and 14 bases separated the two germline ends. Germline loops: CDR1 SGHKS, CDR2 YYEKEE (reference sequence). CDR3 sequence (DNA): TGTGCCAGCAGCTCCGGGACGGTGGGCCAGCCCCAGCATTTT. Its protein product is CASSSGTVGQPQHF.

V gene TRBV6-5 combines with J gene TRBJ1-5; D may be TRBD1 (5 bases). Trimming left V 9 bases short and J 9 bases short, with 18 bases between. Germline CDR1 is MNHEY and CDR2 is SVGAGI. CDR3 length: 13 amino acids. CDR3 region: CARALGPPRPQHF. The CDR3 DNA is TGTGCCAGGGCTTTGGGGCCTCCTAGGCCCCAGCATTTT.

This chain joins TRBV20-1 and TRBJ2-7; TRBD1 matches 8 bases. Germline V gene lookup returns CDR1 DFQATT and CDR2 SNEGSKA (reference sequence). Trimming at V came to 8 bases and at J to 5 bases, leaving 14 bases not matched to a gene. The CDR3 runs 14 residues. The CDR3 protein is CSYLAGTGVNEQYF. The CDR3 region has the DNA TGCAGTTACCTTGCCGGGACAGGCGTCAACGAGCAGTACTTC.

This rearrangement joins TRBV28 to TRBJ2-1; D is ambiguous. Germline assignment: CDR1 MDHEN and CDR2 SYDVKM. V was shortened by 5 bases and J by 2 bases, with 10 bases between the two germline ends. The CDR3 runs 14 residues. CDR3 DNA sequence: TGTGCCAGCAGTCTCCGAGGACCCTACAATGAGCAGTTCTTC. Translating gives CASSLRGPYNEQFF.

CDR3: CASSVNPSGGGEQYF. DNA for the CDR3: TGTGCCAGCAGCGTCAATCCGTCGGGGGGGGGCGAGCAGTACTTC. This sequence joins TRBV9 and TRBJ2-7; TRBD2 aligns across 8 bases. The CDR3 sequence is 15 residues long. The germline V gene encodes CDR1 SGDLS and CDR2 YYNGEE. V lost 2 bases, J lost 6 bases, and 10 bases stayed unmatched.

The chain carries TRBV5-1 and TRBJ2-1, with 9 bases fitting TRBD1. The germline gives CDR1 SGHRS, CDR2 YFSETQ. The CDR3 is made up of 16 amino acids. V dropped 1 base and J dropped 4; count of bases not matched to a gene: 6. CDR3 in amino acids: CASSLKGQGPYNEQFF. The CDR3 DNA reads TGCGCCAGCAGCTTGAAGGGACAGGGCCCTTACAATGAGCAGTTCTTC.

This chain connects TRBV5-1 to TRBJ2-7; 7 positions agree with TRBD2. After removal of 5 bases from V and 1 base from J, the junction contained 3 bases not matched to a gene. Germline V CDR1 and CDR2: SGHRS, YFSETQ. CDR3 length equals 13 residues. The CDR3: CASRSGGSYEQYF. The CDR3 DNA is TGCGCCAGCAGATCGGGGGGATCCTACGAGCAGTACTTC.

This chain uses TRBV16 with TRBJ1-4; a possible D gene is TRBD1 (6 bases). V lost 4 bases to trimming and J lost 8 bases, with 11 bases between them. CDR3 size: 13 residues. Germline CDR1 KGHSY, CDR2 FQNENV. The CDR3 coding sequence is TGTGCCAGCAGCCTTACGAGGGGGGAAAAACTGTTTTTT. Its protein is CASSLTRGEKLFF. The whole variable domain, remainder taken from reference TRBV16 and TRBJ1-4, is GEEVAQTPKHLVRGEGQKAKLYCAPIKGHSYVFWYQQVLKNEFKFLISFQNENVFDETGMPKERFSAKCLPNSPCSLEIQATKLEDSAVYFCASSLTRGEKLFFGSGTQLSVL.

The chain employs TRBV11-2 and TRBJ1-5; 7 nucleotides align to TRBD1. With 6 bases clipped from V and 5 bases from J, the junction kept 4 bases outside the gene matches. The CDR3 runs to 13 residues. The V gene's germline CDR1 is SGHAT and CDR2 FQNNGV. CDR3 nucleotides: TGTGCCAGCAGTTTCCAGGGGGATCAGCCCCAGCATTTT. It is translated as CASSFQGDQPQHF.

This clonotype has a single count. J is TRBJ2-3 and V is TRBV15; TRBD2 matches 9 bases. This CDR3 is built from 16 residues. V lost 1 base to trimming and J lost 2 bases; unmatched junction nucleotides: 4. In germline, CDR1 is LNHNV, CDR2 YYDKDF (reference sequence). CDR3 loop: CATSRGAGGPTDTQYF. The DNA for the CDR3 is TGTGCCACCAGCAGAGGAGCGGGGGGACCCACAGATACGCAGTATTTT.

The genes are TRBV5-1 and TRBJ1-4; the D is unclear. Germline assignment: CDR1 SGHRS and CDR2 YFSETQ. Between the trimmed V and J ends, which lost 0 bases and 7 bases, there was a span of 4 bases. The CDR3 totals 12 residues. DNA for the CDR3: TGCGCCAGCAGCTTGGGAGGTGAAAAACTGTTTTTT. This sequence encodes CASSLGGEKLFF.

The rearrangement links TRBV29-1 to TRBJ2-4; D possibly corresponds to TRBD1 (5 bases). Trimming removed 6 bases from V and 8 bases from J, with 8 bases in between. The CDR3 runs to 10 residues. CDR1 and CDR2 (germline): SQVTM, ANQGSEA. The CDR3 sequence: CSVGADIQYF. CDR3 DNA: TGCAGCGTAGGGGCTGACATTCAGTACTTC.

The V gene is TRBV12-3 or TRBV12-4, the J gene TRBJ1-5, with 10 bases that match TRBD1. The CDR3 is 17 residues long. The V gene end was trimmed by 5 bases and the J gene end by 2 bases; junction bases not matched to a gene: 9. The CDR3 region has the DNA TGTGCCAGCAGTCCAAGACAGGGGGCGAGGGGCAATCAGCCCCAGCATTTT. Its translation is CASSPRQGARGNQPQHF.

The chain is built from TRBV28 and TRBJ1-1; maybe TRBD1 (5 bases). Deletions cut 3 bases from V and 7 bases from J, with 15 bases between. The CDR3 length is 14 residues. CDR1 and CDR2 (germline): MDHEN, SYDVKM. The CDR3 DNA is TGTGCCAGCAGTTTGCCACCCCAGGGTGGTGAAGCTTTCTTT. It encodes CASSLPPQGGEAFF.

The gene calls are TRBV7-9 and TRBJ2-7; D is tentatively TRBD1 or TRBD2 (5 bases each). Germline V CDR1 and CDR2: SEHNR, FQNEAQ (reference sequence). V shed 0 bases and J shed 0 bases, with 18 bases lying between them. The CDR3 runs 18 residues. The CDR3 bases are TGTGCCAGCAGCTTAGCTGAGGGGAGAGGGGAATACTCCTACGAGCAGTACTTC. As protein: CASSLAEGRGEYSYEQYF.

The chain employs TRBV20-1 and TRBJ1-2; D gene unclear. In germline, CDR1 is DFQATT, CDR2 SNEGSKA (reference sequence). V dropped 0 bases and J dropped 5 bases, with 13 bases sitting between them. The CDR3 runs to 14 residues. CDR3: CSARERVSGYGYTF. The CDR3 DNA reads TGCAGTGCTAGAGAACGGGTGTCGGGTTATGGCTACACCTTC.

V gene TRBV5-1 combines with J gene TRBJ2-1; weak D call: TRBD2 (6 bases). The germline gives CDR1 SGHRS, CDR2 YFSETQ. The CDR3 sequence is 14 residues long. Deletions cut 0 bases from V and 8 bases from J, with 12 bases between. The CDR3 loop is CASSLGGERDEQFF. The CDR3 DNA reads TGCGCCAGCAGCTTGGGCGGGGAACGGGATGAGCAGTTCTTC.

The rearrangement uses TRBV29-1 and TRBJ2-1; 11 nucleotides agree with TRBD2. V was pared by 1 base and J by 4 bases, with 9 bases of the junction left unmatched. Germline CDR1 reads SQVTM; CDR2 reads ANQGSEA. The CDR3 consists of 17 residues. The CDR3 DNA follows: TGCAGCGTTGAAGGGCTCCGTAGCGGGGGGGAATACAATGAGCAGTTCTTC. Amino acids: CSVEGLRSGGEYNEQFF.

DNA of the CDR3: TGTGCCAGCAGCCGAGGTGGCTTACTAGATGGGGGCATTCAGTACTTC. It translates to CASSRGGLLDGGIQYF. The J gene is TRBJ2-4, the V gene TRBV6-6; either TRBD1 or TRBD2 may supply D (5 bases each). The CDR3 loop spans 16 amino acids. In germline, CDR1 is MNHNY, CDR2 SVGAGI (reference sequence). Trimming left V 6 bases short and J 9 bases short, with 24 bases between.

The J gene is TRBJ2-5, the V gene TRBV29-1; D gene uncertain. Germline CDR1 SQVTM, CDR2 ANQGSEA. V was shortened by 6 bases and J by 5 bases, with 10 bases between the two germline ends. The CDR3 loop spans 11 amino acids. CDR3 coding DNA: TGCAGCGTAGCCGGGTCTGAGACCCAGTACTTC. Its translation: CSVAGSETQYF.